This T cell receptor beta chain originates from a study of T cell changes during pregnancy in multiple sclerosis. J lost 7 bases, V lost 4 bases, and 10 bases had no gene match. The CDR3 runs to 15 residues. Germline CDR1 is SGHTA and CDR2 is FQGNSA. Sequencing used immunoSEQ multiplex PCR; TCRdb keeps in-frame clones, though not all of them. Of 100,000 to 140,000 clones detected, around 92% appear once; the ten largest clones hold 0.78%. The TCR sequence derives from a female donor in good health, enrolled as a control in a pregnancy study. This chain joins TRBV7-2 and TRBJ1-2, with 9 bases lining up with TRBD1. The sample here was peripheral blood, taken in the third trimester of pregnancy. CDR3 region: CASSSRGDRVGGYTF. In nucleotides, the CDR3 is TGTGCCAGCAGCTCCAGAGGGGACAGGGTGGGTGGCTACACCTTC.